This TCR beta chain was recovered during a study of T cells after yellow fever vaccination. The study, taken as a whole, reports: Few clonotypes appeared in both CD4 and CD8 compartments.

Only one count was recorded for this clonotype. Its antigen is undetermined. TCRdb redid the calling of the 5' RACE reads with MiXCR, one entry per CDR3 protein. There are approximately 610,000 distinct CDR3 sequences in the sample; about 17% occur only once, and 17% lies in the top ten. The sequencing used PBMCs, collected 5 days after the first yellow fever vaccination. This sequence was found in a man aged 18-30 years who received the YFV17D yellow fever vaccine.

The CDR3 DNA reads TGTGCCAGCAGTTACTCGCGGGGGCGAACAGATACGCAGTATTTT. It codes for CASSYSRGRTDTQYF. The chain has TRBV6-5 and TRBJ2-3; perhaps TRBD2 as D (7 bases). This CDR3 comprises 15 residues. V gave up 0 bases and J gave up 3 bases, with 10 bases separating them. Germline loops: CDR1 MNHEY, CDR2 SVGAGI.